This T cell receptor beta chain was recovered during a study of T cells in Graves' hyperthyroidism and ophthalmopathy (dated by TCRdb to between 2018 and 2020). Background for the entire study: Peripheral blood was sampled at the time of initial diagnosis, prior to any treatment. An independent validation cohort of fewer than 20 hyperthyroidism patients and approximately 17 patients who later progressed to ophthalmopathy tested prospective prediction of ophthalmopathy. A discovery cohort of roughly 96 patients, 43 with Graves' ophthalmopathy and approximately 60 with stable Graves' hyperthyroidism, was used to find distinguishing TCR V-J signatures. The study also compared thyroid tissue and blood T-cell repertoires from roughly six Graves' hyperthyroidism patients. The approximately 98 discovery patients were randomly divided into training and test sets at a 7:3 ratio. Following sampling, methimazole starting at 30 mg daily was given to hyperthyroidism patients, and high-dose intravenous methylprednisolone was given to ophthalmopathy patients. The paper describes TCR Vbeta CDR3 sequencing of 135 peripheral blood samples, made up of fewer than 50 ophthalmopathy patients, approximately 73 hyperthyroidism patients and some 17 progressor patients. What the research found in general, with its limitations: Blood samples also contained most of the expanded thyroid clonotypes (frequency above 0.001), which suggests that blood repertoires may reflect thyroid immune responses. Sample size was not statistically predetermined, and investigators were not blinded to group allocation. In validation, the model predicted progression to ophthalmopathy with approximately 71% sensitivity and less than 80% specificity, a median of roughly seven months before onset. In cross-validation, a model built on a 13 V-J signature told ophthalmopathy apart from stable hyperthyroidism with approximately 90% sensitivity and around 84% specificity, and in testing the same model reached 80%/75%.

TCR beta CDR3 regions were amplified from RNA transcripts. The TCR CDR3 was subjected to a first round of RT-PCR using the HTBI primer set and the Qiagen OneStep RT-PCR kit. Libraries were constructed in a second round of multiplex PCR, after which size selection and purification were carried out. Sequencing of the libraries was done on an Illumina HiSeq2000 using paired-end 100 bp reads. Under the source paper's analysis protocol: Raw data were processed with SOAPnuke, discarding reads with adapters, uncalled bases, mean Phred below 15, or no exact constant-primer or identifier match. COPE v1.2.5 was used to merge the high-quality paired reads, and each unique nucleotide sequence was defined as a clonotype. MiTCR v1.1 was used to align clonotypes to the IMGT TRBV, TRBD and TRBJ reference segments. Only V-J combinations with frequency above 0.0001, covering about 99% of repertoires, were analysed. A TCS score was defined as the ratio between F50 (clonal expansion) and ExV (chaos), using BLOSUM62-based TCRdist between CDR3 peptides within each V-J. Welch's t-statistics and random forest reduced around 510 V-J features to roughly 13, which were used in a naive Bayes classifier (R e1071). TCRdb trimmed the raw reads at Q25, called clones with MiXCR and kept productive beta chains. A single entry per CDR3 protein holds the most common genes and DNA from its merged rows. These V and J calls rely on TCRdb rather than the paper's analysis. The sample table shows hundreds of thousands of distinct CDR3 sequences, and 11% to 15% are seen once. Roughly a tenth of the sample is in the top ten clones.

As to this clonotype: The clone's antigen remains unknown. It has no much larger one-base neighbor in the sample; base qualities were not kept.

Stable Graves' hyperthyroidism was defined as no progression to ophthalmopathy during 18 months of follow-up. Hyperthyroidism patients were aged 18 to 65 years and newly diagnosed, with disease duration of less than 2 months. Patients with uncontrolled infections, other autoimmune diseases, pregnancy or lactation were excluded. Diagnoses relied on clinical symptoms, serum thyroxine and TRAb, thyroid ultrasound and orbital computed tomography. PBMCs were isolated from around 10 ml of fresh peripheral blood by Ficoll-Paque density gradient centrifugation. Total RNA was extracted using Trizol reagent, and RNA quality was assessed on an Agilent 2100 Bioanalyzer. The germline V gene (reference sequence) provides CDR1 SEHNR and CDR2 FQNEAQ. Trimming takes 5 bases off V and 5 bases off J; junction bases not matched to a gene: 12. Spanning cysteine to phenylalanine, the CDR3 consists of 16 amino acids. Just CDR3 DNA is preserved here, 48 bases in frame from base 1.

This chain joins TRBV7-9 to TRBJ2-5; 9 junctional bases match TRBD1. The sample consisted of blood. This clonotype was obtained from a young woman with Graves' hyperthyroidism. CDR3 sequence: CASSPPFGTGPETQYF. The nucleotide sequence reads TGTGCCAGCAGCCCTCCCTTCGGGACAGGGCCCGAGACCCAGTACTTC.